One and the same sample provided the 18 T cell receptor beta chains below, sequenced in a study of shared clonotypes between healthy human individuals (dated by TCRdb to about 2020). Libraries were prepared through the immunoSEQ multiplex PCR assay. TCRdb provides this immuneACCESS table in a form limited to in-frame rearrangements. Some clones are lacking; in checked studies, under half of them reflect an unresolved V gene, and why the rest are absent is not known. The sample contains approximately 2.1 million clones, 85% to 95% of them found a single time. About 0.37% of the sample belongs to the ten largest clones. The sequenced sample was naive CD4+ T cells from PBMCs. What the cell subset or site label conveys for this sample: CD45RA+ positively selected. These receptor sequences come from a man younger than 30 in good health. Some clones in this sample may be carry-over from other donors' samples.

This clone was counted a single time. This rearrangement joins TRBV9 to TRBJ2-5, with 9 bases identical to TRBD1. V lost 7 bases and J lost 4; bases outside the gene matches: 11. The CDR3 runs to 15 residues. CDR1 SGDLS and CDR2 YYNGEE come from the germline V gene. The CDR3 region is CASSFRTGVGETQYF. The CDR3 coding sequence is TGTGCCAGCTCTTTCAGGACAGGGGTGGGAGAGACCCAGTACTTC.

The chain employs TRBV5-1 and TRBJ2-5, with 8 bases identical to TRBD2. The CDR3 has 15 residues. Germline V gene lookup returns CDR1 SGHRS and CDR2 YFSETQ. V was pared by 7 bases and J by 5 bases, with 13 bases of the junction left unmatched. In nucleotides, the CDR3 is TGCGCCAGCCGATCAACGGGAGGGACTCGGGAGACCCAGTACTTC. Encoded protein: CASRSTGGTRETQYF.

V is TRBV27 and J is TRBJ2-1, with D maybe TRBD2 (6 bases). The CDR3 has 15 amino acids. Germline V gene lookup returns CDR1 MNHEY and CDR2 SMNVEV (reference sequence). Trimming pared 1 base from V and 4 bases from J, leaving 11 bases between. The CDR3 bases are TGTGCCAGCAGTTTATGGGAGGCCCATTACAATGAGCAGTTCTTC. As protein: CASSLWEAHYNEQFF.

The chain joins TRBV4-1 to TRBJ2-7; 8 positions match TRBD1. V lost 0 bases and J lost 4; bases outside the gene matches: 8. This CDR3 has 16 residues. CDR1 is MGHRA, CDR2 YSYEKL, per germline. The CDR3 region is CASSQDAGTGFYEQYF. CDR3 nucleotides: TGCGCCAGCAGCCAAGATGCCGGGACAGGTTTTTACGAGCAGTACTTC.

This clone is a singleton in its sample. Other nucleotide sequences in the sample specify the same CDR3. This chain joins TRBV18 and TRBJ2-7; maybe TRBD2 (5 bases). Trimming removed 3 bases at V and 3 bases at J, with 9 bases between. In germline, CDR1 is KGHSH, CDR2 LQKENI. This CDR3 has 13 amino acids. The CDR3 sequence: CASSPGRDYEQYF. The CDR3 region has the DNA TGTGCCAGCTCACCTGGCCGGGACTACGAGCAGTACTTC.

The chain joins TRBV7-2 to TRBJ2-7; tentative D call: TRBD2 (6 bases). Per the germline V gene, CDR1 is SGHTA and CDR2 is FQGNSA. Trimming removed 2 bases from V and 4 bases from J, with 18 bases in between. This CDR3 region has 16 residues. The CDR3: CASSLSGGGTWYEQYF. The DNA of the CDR3 is TGTGCCAGCAGCTTATCAGGAGGCGGGACTTGGTACGAGCAGTACTTC.

The chain joins TRBV4-3 to TRBJ2-1; D is unresolved. The V gene lost 0 bases and the J gene lost 4 bases, with 19 bases spanning the gap. Germline lookup yields CDR1 LGHNA and CDR2 YSLEER. The length of the CDR3 is 18 residues. The DNA of the CDR3 is TGCGCCAGCAGCCAAGATTTCCTAAGCGCCCGAACTTACAATGAGCAGTTCTTC. Translating gives CASSQDFLSARTYNEQFF.

This clone occurred once. The CDR3 DNA reads as TGTGCCAGCAAGGGAATGTTGAGCACAGATACGCAGTATTTT. This sequence encodes CASKGMLSTDTQYF. The chain carries TRBV2 and TRBJ2-3; D gene uncertain. Trimming stripped 7 bases from V and 0 bases from J, with 11 bases between. Germline lookup yields CDR1 SNHLY and CDR2 FYNNEI. The length of the CDR3 is 14 residues.

The rearrangement joins TRBV18 to TRBJ2-2, with 9 bases lining up with TRBD1. After removal of 3 bases from V and 0 bases from J, the junction contained 14 bases not matched to a gene. From germline, CDR1 is KGHSH and CDR2 LQKENI. This CDR3 comprises 20 residues. CDR3 loop: CASSPLGQGNVHANTGELFF. In nucleotides, the CDR3 is TGTGCCAGCTCACCCCTTGGACAGGGGAACGTACACGCGAACACCGGGGAGCTGTTTTTT.

The chain combines TRBV10-3 with TRBJ1-5; the D gene is possibly TRBD1 (6 bases). V was trimmed by 3 bases and J by 7 bases, leaving 10 bases between them. CDR1 ENHRY and CDR2 SYGVKD come from the germline V gene. CDR3 length: 13 amino acids. The CDR3 DNA is TGTGCCATCAGTGAACAGGGTAAGCAGCCCCAGCATTTT. Its translation is CAISEQGKQPQHF.

Concerning this clone itself: Other nucleotide sequences in the sample specify the same CDR3. This chain uses TRBV28 with TRBJ1-4, with 9 positions matching TRBD1. The V gene end was trimmed by 1 base and the J gene end by 5 bases; junction bases not matched to a gene: 2. CDR1 and CDR2 from the germline V gene are MDHEN and SYDVKM. The CDR3 has 15 amino acids. This CDR3 is CASSLSGQGNEKLFF. The CDR3 coding sequence is TGTGCCAGCAGTTTATCGGGACAGGGCAATGAAAAACTGTTTTTT. The variable domain in full, completed from reference TRBV28 and TRBJ1-4, reads DVKVTQSSRYLVKRTGEKVFLECVQDMDHENMFWYRQDPGLGLRLIYFSYDVKMKEKGDIPEGYSVSREKKERFSLILESASTNQTSMYLCASSLSGQGNEKLFFGSGTQLSVL.

This clone was recorded only once. The chain uses TRBV7-2 and TRBJ2-3; D not certain. The V gene lost 0 bases and the J gene lost 4 bases, with 11 bases spanning the gap. The CDR3 runs to 15 residues. Germline V CDR1 and CDR2: SGHTA, FQGNSA. The CDR3 region is CASSLASIPADTQYF. The CDR3 DNA sequence: TGTGCCAGCAGCTTAGCTAGCATCCCCGCAGATACGCAGTATTTT.

The V and J genes are TRBV7-4 and TRBJ1-3, with D possibly being TRBD1 (5 bases). Germline CDR1 and CDR2: SGHVT and SQSDAQ. This CDR3 region has 16 residues. The germline V and J ends were trimmed by 1 base and 0 bases, with 10 bases remaining between them. Written as DNA, the CDR3 is TGTGCCAGCAGCTTAGGGAAGGGGATCTCTGGAAACACCATATATTTT. Amino acids: CASSLGKGISGNTIYF.

The chain is built from TRBV15 and TRBJ2-7, with D perhaps being TRBD1 or TRBD2 (5 bases each). Germline V gene sequence: CDR1 LNHNV, CDR2 YYDKDF (reference sequence). The CDR3 extends over 17 amino acids. Deletions cut 2 bases from V and 1 base from J, with 18 bases between. The CDR3 coding sequence is TGTGCCACCAGCAGATTATTAATGGGGGATCTATCCTACGAGCAGTACTTC. As protein: CATSRLLMGDLSYEQYF.

In its sample, this clone was seen once. The V gene is TRBV30, the J gene TRBJ2-1; D might be TRBD1 (5 bases). The CDR3 length is 15 residues. Trimming shortened V by 3 bases and J by 0 bases, and 12 bases separated the two germline ends. Germline values: CDR1 GTSNPN, CDR2 SVGIG (reference sequence). CDR3 DNA: TGTGCCTGGAGCGAAGGGGCGAGCTCCTACAATGAGCAGTTCTTC. The encoded protein is CAWSEGASSYNEQFF.

Only one count was recorded for this clone. Compared with germline, one end of the junction differs, possibly owing to a read error. The chain is built from TRBV10-3 and TRBJ2-7; 9 bases match TRBD1. Germline lookup yields CDR1 ENHRY and CDR2 SYGVKD. The CDR3 is 15 residues long. The CDR3 DNA is TGTGCCATCAGTGAGTGGGACAGGGCTACGGGCGAGCAGTGCTTC. Its translation: CAISEWDRATGEQCF.

This sequence joins TRBV5-5 and TRBJ2-1, with TRBD2 matching 10 bases. Per germline, CDR1 SGHKS and CDR2 YYEKEE (reference sequence). Trimming took 4 bases from V and 5 from J; bases not matched to a gene: 9. The CDR3 runs to 16 residues. CDR3 sequence: CASSPRAGGPNNEQFF. CDR3 in DNA: TGTGCCAGCAGCCCCCGAGCGGGAGGGCCGAACAATGAGCAGTTCTTC.

The rearrangement links TRBV7-2 to TRBJ2-2; 7 nucleotides agree with TRBD2. The CDR3 is made up of 16 amino acids. With 3 bases clipped from V and 5 bases from J, the junction kept 9 bases outside the gene matches. The germline V gene has CDR1 SGHTA and CDR2 FQGNSA. The CDR3 bases are TGTGCCAGCAGCTTTGTGGTGACTAGCATGACCGGGGAGCTGTTTTTT. Protein: CASSFVVTSMTGELFF.